This TCR beta chain comes out of a study of identical twins. Per the germline V gene, CDR1 is DFQATT and CDR2 is SNEGSKA (reference sequence). V gave up 6 bases and J gave up 5 bases; unmatched junction bases: 7. The CDR3 totals 14 residues. TCRdb itself ran the 5' RACE reads through MiXCR, one entry per CDR3 protein. Here the sample spans 500,000 to 650,000 distinct CDR3 sequences, roughly 7.1% being singletons. This clonotype has more than one count but fewer than ten. A further study also used this sample, focusing on yellow fever vaccine responses in identical twins.

The sequence derives from a woman aged 18-30 years in good health. This chain uses TRBV20-1 with TRBJ2-3, with 11 nucleotides matching TRBD2. The sequencing input was PBMCs. CDR3 in amino acids: CSAPHSGREDTQYF. The CDR3 coding sequence is TGCAGTGCACCACATAGCGGGAGGGAAGATACGCAGTATTTT.